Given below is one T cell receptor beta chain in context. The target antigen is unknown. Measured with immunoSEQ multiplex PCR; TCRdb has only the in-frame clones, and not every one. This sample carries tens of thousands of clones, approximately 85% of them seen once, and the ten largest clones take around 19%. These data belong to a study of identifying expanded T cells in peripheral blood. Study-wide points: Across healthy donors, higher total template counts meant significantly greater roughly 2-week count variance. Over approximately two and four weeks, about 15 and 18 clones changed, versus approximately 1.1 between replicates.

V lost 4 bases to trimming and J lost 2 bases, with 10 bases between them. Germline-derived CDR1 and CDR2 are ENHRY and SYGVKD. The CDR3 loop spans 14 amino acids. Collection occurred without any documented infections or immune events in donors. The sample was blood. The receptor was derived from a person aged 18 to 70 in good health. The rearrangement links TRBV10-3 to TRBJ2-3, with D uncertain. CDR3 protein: CAISGNGLTDTQYF. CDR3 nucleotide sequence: TGTGCCATCAGTGGAAACGGCCTCACAGATACGCAGTATTTT.